Below are 32 T cell receptor beta chains sequenced from a single sample in a study of blood T cell repertoires in COVID-19. TCRdb keeps only in-frame clones here, not all; method: immunoSEQ multiplex PCR. This sample has some 12,000 clones; around 90% occur once, and the top ten carry under 30%. Material for sequencing was peripheral blood. All receptors come from a woman in her 70s with active COVID-19.

The genes are TRBV4-3 and TRBJ2-7; D might be TRBD1 (6 bases). The V gene's germline CDR1 is LGHNA and CDR2 YSLEER. The CDR3 covers 15 residues. V was shortened by 0 bases and J by 3 bases, with 12 bases between the two germline ends. CDR3 sequence reads: CASSQDADSYYEQYF. CDR3 sequence (DNA): TGCGCCAGCAGCCAAGATGCGGACAGCTACTACGAGCAGTACTTC.

This clone was seen once. The CDR3 spells CASSTGTSRYNEQFF. Written as DNA, the CDR3 is TGTGCCAGTAGTACTGGGACTAGCAGATACAATGAGCAGTTCTTC. The J gene is TRBJ2-1, the V gene TRBV19; 9 bases agree with TRBD2. Trimming removed 4 bases from V and 4 bases from J; junction bases left unmatched: 5. This CDR3 has 15 amino acids. Germline V gene sequence: CDR1 LNHDA, CDR2 SQIVND (reference sequence).

The chain uses TRBV25-1 and TRBJ2-1; D might be TRBD2 (5 bases). V dropped 6 bases and J dropped 9 bases, with 18 bases sitting between them. CDR3 length equals 14 residues. Looked up from germline, CDR1 is MGHDK and CDR2 is SYGVNS. CDR3 in amino acids: CASSFLVTSGEQFF. The DNA for the CDR3 is TGTGCCAGCAGCTTTCTAGTCACGAGCGGTGAGCAGTTCTTC.

J is TRBJ2-2 and V is TRBV7-9, with TRBD1 matching 7 bases. Germline lookup yields CDR1 SEHNR and CDR2 FQNEAQ (reference sequence). Trimming cost V 5 bases and J 8 bases; bases outside gene matches: 8. The CDR3 consists of 14 residues. CDR3 protein: CASSRRTGGGELFF. The DNA of the CDR3 is TGTGCCAGCAGCAGACGGACAGGTGGGGGGGAGCTGTTTTTT. The whole variable domain, remainder taken from reference TRBV7-9 and TRBJ2-2, is DTGVSQNPRHKITKRGQNVTFRCDPISEHNRLYWYRQTLGQGPEFLTYFQNEAQLEKSRLLSDRFSAERPKGSFSTLEIQRTEQGDSAMYLCASSRRTGGGELFFGEGSRLTVL.

This chain joins TRBV7-2 and TRBJ2-7, with 10 bases lining up with TRBD2. The CDR3 runs to 16 residues. Germline V CDR1 and CDR2: SGHTA, FQGNSA. V was clipped by 4 bases and J by 2 bases; unmatched bases: 8. The CDR3 region has the DNA TGTGCCAGCAGCTCAGACCATAGCGGGGGGACCTACGAGCAGTACTTC. It specifies CASSSDHSGGTYEQYF.

The chain is built from TRBV11-2 and TRBJ1-4; TRBD1 aligns across 7 bases. V gave up 1 base and J gave up 8 bases; unmatched junction bases: 7. Germline V CDR1 and CDR2: SGHAT, FQNNGV. The CDR3 is 15 residues long. As DNA, the CDR3 is TGTGCCAGCAGCTTAGTTGGGACAGAGGGAGAAAAACTGTTTTTT. Translated: CASSLVGTEGEKLFF.

The chain links TRBV7-9 to TRBJ2-2, with a possible D match to TRBD1 (6 bases). The V gene lost 6 bases and the J gene lost 7 bases, with 12 bases spanning the gap. CDR1 is SEHNR and CDR2 is FQNEAQ in the germline V gene (reference sequence). This CDR3 contains 13 residues. As DNA, the CDR3 is TGTGCCAGCAGTTTCCTCAGGGGCGGGGAGCTGTTTTTT. It translates to CASSFLRGGELFF.

This chain's CDR3 is CASSPLATRGETQYF. The CDR3 DNA reads as TGTGCCAGCAGTCCACTAGCTACAAGGGGAGAGACCCAGTACTTC. The V and J genes are TRBV7-2 and TRBJ2-5, with a possible D match to TRBD2 (6 bases). Per the germline V gene, CDR1 is SGHTA and CDR2 is FQGNSA. The CDR3 is 15 residues long. The V end was cut by 6 bases, the J end by 4 bases, with 18 bases between.

CDR3 coding DNA: TGTGCCAGCAGCTCCGACAGGGCCAATTCACCCCTCCACTTT. Its protein product is CASSSDRANSPLHF. The gene calls are TRBV5-4 and TRBJ1-6; TRBD1 agrees at 7 bases. The CDR3 sequence is 14 residues long. Trimming took 3 bases from V and 7 from J; bases not matched to a gene: 4. Per germline, CDR1 SGHNT and CDR2 YYREEE (reference sequence).

J is TRBJ2-5 and V is TRBV19, with 9 bases identical to TRBD1. J lost 5 bases, V lost 10 bases, and 11 bases had no gene match. CDR3 length equals 14 residues. CDR1 and CDR2 from the germline V gene are LNHDA and SQIVND (reference sequence). The CDR3 here is CATNTGDRDETQYF. For the CDR3, the DNA is TGTGCCACCAACACTGGGGACAGGGATGAGACCCAGTACTTC.

The chain couples TRBV5-8 to TRBJ1-1; D remains ambiguous. CDR1 is SGHTS and CDR2 is YDEGEE in the germline V gene. V gave up 1 base and J gave up 8 bases, with 9 bases separating them. The CDR3 sequence is 12 residues long. This CDR3 reads CASSLSRSEAFF. As DNA, the CDR3 is TGTGCCAGCAGCTTGTCGCGGTCGGAAGCTTTCTTT.

J is TRBJ2-7 and V is TRBV20-1, with a weak D call TRBD2 (5 bases). This CDR3 region has 11 residues. Trimming shortened V by 1 base and J by 11 bases, and 12 bases separated the two germline ends. CDR1 DFQATT and CDR2 SNEGSKA come from the germline V gene (reference sequence). The CDR3 loop is CSARGPTGEYF. The CDR3 DNA sequence: TGCAGTGCTAGAGGTCCAACCGGGGAGTACTTC.

The rearrangement links TRBV9 to TRBJ2-7; TRBD2 is a possible D gene (6 bases). The CDR3 runs to 12 residues. Trimming cost V 5 bases and J 9 bases, with 15 bases left between them. Germline CDR1 and CDR2: SGDLS and YYNGEE. The CDR3 nucleotides read TGTGCCAGCAGTTCGGACGGAGCGGGGCAGTACTTC. This encodes CASSSDGAGQYF.

The chain uses TRBV29-1 and TRBJ2-2; 7 bases are a match to TRBD1. The CDR3 length is 14 residues. Germline CDR1 is SQVTM and CDR2 is ANQGSEA. Trimming at V came to 5 bases and at J to 6 bases, leaving 9 bases not matched to a gene. The CDR3 sequence: CSVLGTVVSGELFF. The DNA of the CDR3 is TGCAGCGTTTTGGGGACAGTCGTGTCCGGGGAGCTGTTTTTT.

The CDR3 DNA sequence: TGTGCCAGCAGCTTAATTGCTAGCGGGCGCTCCTACGAGCAGTACTTC. It translates to CASSLIASGRSYEQYF. This rearrangement joins TRBV7-9 to TRBJ2-7; TRBD2 matches at 8 bases. Per germline, CDR1 SEHNR and CDR2 FQNEAQ (reference sequence). The CDR3 has 16 amino acids. Trimming at V came to 2 bases and at J to 0 bases, leaving 6 bases not matched to a gene.

This chain uses TRBV10-3 with TRBJ2-7; D perhaps matches TRBD2 (6 bases). The V gene's germline CDR1 is ENHRY and CDR2 SYGVKD. V gave up 3 bases and J gave up 3 bases, with 21 bases separating them. The CDR3 runs 17 residues. DNA of the CDR3: TGTGCCATCAGTGAACCCCTTTTATTAGCGGATATCTACGAGCAGTACTTC. Its translation: CAISEPLLLADIYEQYF.

The chain is built from TRBV7-2 and TRBJ1-5, with 7 nucleotides matching TRBD1. CDR3 length: 15 residues. V shed 5 bases, J shed 2 bases, and the junction held 6 bases outside the gene matches. CDR1 and CDR2 from the germline V gene are SGHTA and FQGNSA. This chain's CDR3 is CASSPDRAGNQPQHF. The CDR3 nucleotides are TGTGCCAGCAGCCCCGACAGGGCTGGCAATCAGCCCCAGCATTTT.

The V and J genes are TRBV27 and TRBJ2-5, with D tentatively TRBD2 (5 bases). The ends were cut back, 3 bases at V and 1 base at J, with 12 bases in the middle. The CDR3 runs 15 residues. Germline V gene lookup returns CDR1 MNHEY and CDR2 SMNVEV (reference sequence). DNA for the CDR3: TGTGCCAGCAGTTTTAGCGTCTCCTTCCAAGAGACCCAGTACTTC. Protein sequence: CASSFSVSFQETQYF.

The J gene is TRBJ2-2, the V gene TRBV11-2, with D maybe TRBD2 (6 bases). The CDR3 consists of 13 residues. V was trimmed by 4 bases and J by 5 bases, leaving 8 bases between them. Per germline, CDR1 SGHAT and CDR2 FQNNGV. The CDR3 loop reads CASSSRGTGELFF. The CDR3 region has the DNA TGTGCCAGCAGCTCACGGGGGACCGGGGAGCTGTTTTTT.

The rearrangement joins TRBV14 to TRBJ1-1, with unresolved D. The CDR3 loop spans 13 amino acids. The germline V and J ends were trimmed by 2 bases and 3 bases, with 7 bases remaining between them. Germline-derived CDR1 and CDR2 are SGHDN and FVKESK. CDR3 amino acids: CASSQSIYTEAFF. Written as DNA, the CDR3 is TGTGCCAGCAGCCAATCTATTTACACTGAAGCTTTCTTT.

V and J are TRBV7-2 and TRBJ2-7, with 11 bases fitting TRBD2. The germline V gene encodes CDR1 SGHTA and CDR2 FQGNSA. V lost 6 bases, J lost 3 bases, and 13 bases stayed unmatched. This CDR3 contains 17 residues. The CDR3 reads CASSRTSGSAPLYEQYF. CDR3 sequence (DNA): TGTGCCAGCAGTCGGACTAGCGGGTCCGCCCCCCTCTACGAGCAGTACTTC.

The chain joins TRBV28 to TRBJ2-1; 11 positions match TRBD1. CDR3 length: 17 residues. After removal of 4 bases from V and 3 bases from J, the junction contained 8 bases not matched to a gene. CDR1 and CDR2 (germline): MDHEN, SYDVKM. This CDR3 reads CASSSTPGQGVYNEQFF. The CDR3, as DNA: TGTGCCAGCAGTTCAACACCGGGACAGGGGGTCTACAATGAGCAGTTCTTC.

The DNA of the CDR3 is TGTGCCAGCAGTTCGGACAGCATAATCGGAAACACCATATATTTT. The encoded protein is CASSSDSIIGNTIYF. The chain combines TRBV6-2 or TRBV6-3 with TRBJ1-3; weak D call: TRBD1 (6 bases). CDR3 length: 15 residues. V lost 4 bases and J lost 4, with 14 bases in between. Germline V CDR1 and CDR2: MNHEY, SVGEGT.

V is TRBV6-6 and J is TRBJ2-3; 11 nucleotides align to TRBD2. Germline trimming cut 5 bases from V and 0 bases from J; bases unmatched to any gene: 10. Germline-derived CDR1 and CDR2 are MNHNY and SVGAGI (reference sequence). The CDR3 has 18 amino acids. The CDR3 DNA reads as TGTGCCAGCAGTCCCCGGACTAGCGGGTTGACTAGCACAGATACGCAGTATTTT. This encodes CASSPRTSGLTSTDTQYF.

The V gene is TRBV6-2 or TRBV6-3, the J gene TRBJ2-5, with TRBD2 identical over 9 bases. This CDR3 has 18 residues. The ends lost 6 bases at V and 5 bases at J; junction bases unmatched: 19. Germline V lookup: CDR1 MNHEY, CDR2 SVGEGT. Here the CDR3 DNA reads TGTGCCAGCAGCAAAGGGCGCGGACTAGCGCCCCGGAGGGAGACCCAGTACTTC. Its translation is CASSKGRGLAPRRETQYF.

This sequence joins TRBV2 and TRBJ2-1, with 8 positions matching TRBD1. CDR3 length: 16 residues. J lost 4 bases, V lost 6 bases, and 11 bases had no gene match. Per germline, CDR1 SNHLY and CDR2 FYNNEI. CDR3 nucleotides: TGTGCCAGCAGGGCAGGGGACAGGAAAAAATACAATGAGCAGTTCTTC. Translating it yields CASRAGDRKKYNEQFF.

The chain has TRBV19 and TRBJ1-1; no clear D gene. This CDR3 spans 13 amino acids. V was shortened by 5 bases and J by 6 bases, with 13 bases between the two germline ends. Germline CDR1 is LNHDA and CDR2 is SQIVND (reference sequence). The CDR3 reads CASSGEIVAEAFF. The CDR3 region has the DNA TGTGCCAGTAGTGGAGAGATCGTAGCTGAAGCTTTCTTT.

The chain's CDR3 is CASSIPLLADTQYF. CDR3 bases: TGTGCCAGTAGTATCCCTCTACTAGCGGATACGCAGTATTTT. The chain recombines TRBV19 with TRBJ2-3; TRBD2 matches at 7 bases. V gave up 3 bases and J gave up 6 bases; unmatched junction bases: 6. Germline V CDR1 and CDR2: LNHDA, SQIVND (reference sequence). The CDR3 length is 14 residues.

This clone showed up just once. V usage is TRBV10-1 and J usage is TRBJ2-7; D is unresolved. Trimming left V 0 bases short and J 6 bases short, with 12 bases between. Germline-derived CDR1 and CDR2 are WNHNN and SYGVQD (reference sequence). This CDR3 region has 14 residues. CDR3 region: CASSESSGQVEQYF. CDR3 coding DNA: TGCGCCAGCAGTGAGTCGTCTGGCCAGGTCGAGCAGTACTTC.

The rearrangement uses TRBV11-2 and TRBJ2-7; TRBD1 matches 8 bases. V trimming: 6 bases; J trimming: 3 bases; junction bases outside the gene matches: 7. The V gene's germline CDR1 is SGHAT and CDR2 FQNNGV. The CDR3 is made up of 14 amino acids. The CDR3: CASRTGTGGYEQYF. The CDR3 bases are TGTGCCAGCAGGACCGGGACAGGTGGCTACGAGCAGTACTTC.

This chain joins TRBV25-1 and TRBJ1-3; 7 bases are a match to TRBD1. Trimming cost V 6 bases and J 1 base; bases outside gene matches: 15. CDR1 is MGHDK, CDR2 SYGVNS, per germline. This CDR3 has 18 amino acids. The CDR3 coding sequence is TGTGCCAGCAGCCCAGGGGGGACAATGACCCTTTCTGGAAACACCATATATTTT. Protein product: CASSPGGTMTLSGNTIYF.

This chain links TRBV6-2 or TRBV6-3 with TRBJ1-2; 7 bases map to TRBD1. The CDR3 is made up of 14 amino acids. Germline CDR1 and CDR2: MNHEY and SVGEGT. Trimming cost V 6 bases and J 4 bases; bases outside gene matches: 8. The CDR3 is CASSTRQGVYGYTF. DNA of the CDR3: TGTGCCAGCAGCACCCGACAGGGAGTCTATGGCTACACCTTC.